Below, 14 T cell receptor beta chains from the same sample are listed, as sequenced in a study of blood T cell repertoires in COVID-19. Libraries were prepared by immunoSEQ multiplex PCR; TCRdb keeps only in-frame clonotypes and omits some of them. The sample shows a few hundred thousand clones, 84% of them seen only once. Sequencing input: PBMCs or T cells enriched from blood (not recorded which). These receptors all come from a middle-aged woman who had recovered from COVID-19.

The J gene is TRBJ2-3, the V gene TRBV1; TRBD2 is the table's D call, not checked against the DNA. TRBV1 is a pseudogene. This CDR3 spans 24 amino acids. DNA for the CDR3: TGCACCAGCAGCCCCTGCCCCTTACTGACCGGGGAGGGAGGGGGGAGGGCTTTCACAGATACGCAGTATTTT. Its translation is CTSSPCPLLTGEGGGRAFTDTQYF.

The chain carries TRBV28 and TRBJ1-2; tentatively, D is TRBD1 (6 bases). Germline V gene sequence: CDR1 MDHEN, CDR2 SYDVKM. CDR3 length: 16 amino acids. V was clipped by 4 bases and J by 4 bases, with 19 bases between them. The CDR3 sequence: CASSSHANREAYGYTF. The DNA of the CDR3 is TGTGCCAGCAGTTCCCACGCCAACAGGGAAGCCTATGGCTACACCTTC.

The chain carries TRBV30 and TRBJ1-2, with 8 nucleotides matching TRBD1. Germline values: CDR1 GTSNPN, CDR2 SVGIG (reference sequence). V was clipped by 6 bases and J by 5 bases; unmatched bases: 2. The CDR3 covers 11 residues. The CDR3 bases are TGTGCCTGCAGACAGGGGTATGGCTACACCTTC. Residues: CACRQGYGYTF.

The V gene is TRBV7-2, the J gene TRBJ2-2, with D perhaps matching TRBD2 (5 bases). Germline CDR1 and CDR2: SGHTA and FQGNSA. The germline V and J ends were trimmed by 2 bases and 7 bases, with 8 bases remaining between them. The CDR3 loop spans 13 amino acids. In DNA form, the CDR3 reads TGTGCCAGCAGCTTAAGTCGGGACGGGGAGCTGTTTTTT. This codes for CASSLSRDGELFF.

The chain links TRBV5-6 to TRBJ1-2, with 9 bases matching TRBD1. In germline, CDR1 is SGHDT, CDR2 YYEEEE. There are 14 residues in the CDR3. The V and J ends lost 4 bases and 4 bases, in that order; junction bases with no gene match: 5. Here the CDR3 DNA reads TGTGCCAGCAGCGGGACAGGGTCGGGCTATGGCTACACCTTC. Its translation: CASSGTGSGYGYTF. The complete variable domain, with remaining parts taken from reference TRBV5-6 and TRBJ1-2, reads DAGVTQSPTHLIKTRGQQVTLRCSPKSGHDTVSWYQQALGQGPQFIFQYYEEEERQRGNFPDRFSGHQFPNYSSELNVNALLLGDSALYLCASSGTGSGYGYTFGSGTRLTVV.

This clone appeared a single time. The chain joins TRBV12-5 to TRBJ2-5; weak D call: TRBD2 (7 bases). The CDR3 runs 15 residues. From germline, CDR1 is LGHNT and CDR2 FRNRAP. The germline V and J ends were trimmed by 0 bases and 7 bases, with 15 bases remaining between them. The CDR3 sequence is CASGLVGGAMGTQYF. The DNA of the CDR3 is TGTGCTAGTGGTTTGGTAGGGGGGGCTATGGGGACCCAGTACTTC.

This chain connects TRBV27 to TRBJ1-1, with no clear D. The V gene's germline CDR1 is MNHEY and CDR2 SMNVEV (reference sequence). The V gene lost 6 bases and the J gene lost 5 bases, with 16 bases spanning the gap. CDR3 length equals 14 residues. The CDR3 is CASSSNPGGTEAFF. As DNA, the CDR3 is TGTGCCAGCAGCTCCAACCCAGGTGGGACTGAAGCTTTCTTT.

This chain joins TRBV19 and TRBJ2-7, with 7 nucleotides matching TRBD1. There are 13 residues in the CDR3. Germline trimming cut 4 bases from V and 3 bases from J; bases unmatched to any gene: 3. The germline gives CDR1 LNHDA, CDR2 SQIVND (reference sequence). Here the CDR3 reads CASSTDRDYEQYF. The CDR3, as DNA: TGTGCCAGTAGTACTGACAGGGACTACGAGCAGTACTTC.

In its sample, this clone was seen once. This rearrangement joins TRBV10-3 to TRBJ2-1, with TRBD2 identical over 8 bases. CDR1 ENHRY and CDR2 SYGVKD come from the germline V gene. This CDR3 has 16 residues. Trimming removed 0 bases from V and 4 bases from J; junction bases left unmatched: 5. As DNA, the CDR3 is TGTGCCATCAGTGAGTCGGGCGGGAGGAATTACAATGAGCAGTTCTTC. As protein: CAISESGGRNYNEQFF.

V is TRBV5-1 and J is TRBJ2-3; possible D gene TRBD2, 6 bases. Germline CDR1 is SGHRS and CDR2 is YFSETQ. Trimming took off 4 bases at V and 6 bases at J, with 15 bases between the two ends. The CDR3 length is 14 residues. The CDR3 nucleotides read TGCGCCAGCAGCGGTAGCGGTCCCGGGGATACGCAGTATTTT. Its protein product is CASSGSGPGDTQYF.

The chain carries TRBV9 and TRBJ1-2, with 12 bases matching TRBD1. The CDR3 has 15 amino acids. The V gene's germline CDR1 is SGDLS and CDR2 YYNGEE. Trimming at V came to 3 bases and at J to 6 bases, leaving 6 bases not matched to a gene. CDR3 nucleotide sequence: TGTGCCAGCAGCGCAGGGGACAGGGGGCCCGATGGCTACACCTTC. It encodes CASSAGDRGPDGYTF.

In its sample, this clone was seen once. This chain joins TRBV6-5 and TRBJ2-7; perhaps TRBD1 as D (6 bases). This CDR3 has 14 amino acids. With 7 bases removed from V and 0 bases from J, the gap between germline ends came to 13 bases. Germline V lookup: CDR1 MNHEY, CDR2 SVGAGI. The chain's CDR3 is CASTPGHGSYEQYV. CDR3 DNA sequence: TGTGCCAGCACCCCGGGACATGGCTCCTACGAGCAGTACGTC.

The rearrangement uses TRBV5-1 and TRBJ2-1, with 11 bases identical to TRBD2. Trimming cost V 0 bases and J 5 bases; bases outside gene matches: 4. The CDR3 is 16 amino acids. Germline values: CDR1 SGHRS, CDR2 YFSETQ. CDR3 DNA sequence: TGCGCCAGCAGCTTGGGCGGGACTAGCGGTGACAATGAGCAGTTCTTC. Its protein product is CASSLGGTSGDNEQFF. The variable domain in full, with the rest retrieved from reference TRBV5-1 and TRBJ2-1, is KAGVTQTPRYLIKTRGQQVTLSCSPISGHRSVSWYQQTPGQGLQFLFEYFSETQRNKGNFPGRFSGRQFSNSRSEMNVSTLELGDSALYLCASSLGGTSGDNEQFFGPGTRLTVL.

This clone has only one observation. The chain has TRBV24-1 and TRBJ2-1, with 8 bases fitting TRBD2. Trimming cost V 4 bases and J 6 bases; bases outside gene matches: 13. The CDR3 consists of 17 residues. Germline V gene data show CDR1 as KGHDR and CDR2 as SFDVKD. The CDR3 DNA sequence: TGTGCCACCAGTGACCCCAATCTAGCGGGTAGAGTCAATGAGCAGTTCTTC. Translation: CATSDPNLAGRVNEQFF.